This T cell receptor (beta chain) emerged from a study of graft-versus-host responses after intestinal transplantation. Study as a whole: Anti-thymocyte globulin induction, then tacrolimus and steroids for approximately 3 years, went to all recipients.

CDR3 length: 13 residues. The germline V gene encodes CDR1 SGDLS and CDR2 YYNGEE. The V and J ends lost 5 bases and 1 base respectively, with 9 bases between them. Generated by immunoSEQ multiplex PCR, the TCRdb table keeps only in-frame clones and is missing some. The table has just under 50,000 clones, roughly 84% seen once. In regard to this clone: As yet, its antigen is unknown.

The gene calls are TRBV9 and TRBJ2-5; D remains unclear. This material consisted of unstimulated CD4+ T cells sorted from spleen or lymph node cells, taken before transplant. The receptor's source is a human donor who was the organ donor for an intestinal transplant. As DNA, the CDR3 is TGTGCCAGCAGTGCAGCAGTCCAAGAGACCCAGTACTTC. Translated, it gives CASSAAVQETQYF.